The clone carrying this TCR beta chain was seen a few times. The data derive from a study of CD8 T cells in ankylosing spondylitis. The V gene end was trimmed by 5 bases and the J gene end by 4 bases; junction bases not matched to a gene: 5. This CDR3 is built from 14 residues. A quantitative 5'-RACE method, one with molecular barcodes, was used to make TCR beta libraries. Each CDR3 protein is one row after TCRdb ran MiXCR on the 5' RACE reads. There are under 300,000 distinct CDR3 sequences in the sample; approximately 20% occur only once, and around 33% lies in the top ten. The source is a male donor with ankylosing spondylitis or in good health (not recorded which). J is TRBJ2-5 and V is TRBV12-3 or TRBV12-4, with 9 bases identical to TRBD1. The source material was blood, either unsorted or a sorted T cell fraction (not recorded which). CDR3: CASSTTGGLETQYF. CDR3 DNA sequence: TGTGCCAGCAGTACGACAGGGGGGTTAGAGACCCAGTACTTC.